This note documents a single TCR beta chain sequence. While infection was still active, Seattle patients were enrolled and then followed longitudinally. These data come from a study of blood T cell repertoires in COVID-19. Study in general: T cells, B-cell-depleted T cells, or PBMCs provided the cDNA or gDNA that served as material.

V was pared by 6 bases and J by 3 bases, with 4 bases of the junction left unmatched. The CDR3 is 13 amino acids. The V gene's germline CDR1 is SNHLY and CDR2 FYNNEI. Assay used: immunoSEQ multiplex PCR; TCRdb lists only in-frame clones, some missing. The table includes 250,000 to 350,000 clones, approximately 90% detected once. The sequence came from a woman in her forties or fifties with COVID-19, enrolled during active disease. Sequencing was performed on peripheral blood. The chain joins TRBV2 to TRBJ2-5; 7 positions match TRBD1. The CDR3 here is CASRKGTEETQYF. In DNA, the CDR3 is TGTGCCAGCAGGAAAGGGACAGAAGAGACCCAGTACTTC.